This T cell receptor (beta chain) was found in a study of long-term antiretroviral therapy in people with HIV. The length of the CDR3 is 14 residues. CDR1 and CDR2 from the germline V gene are SGHRS and YFSETQ. The J segment lost 10 bases and the V segment lost 4 bases, leaving 9 bases of the junction unmatched. This was the immunoSEQ v3.0 assay at survey level. Sequencing used immunoSEQ multiplex PCR; TCRdb keeps in-frame clones, though not all of them. The repertoire holds 25,000 to 35,000 clones, with 97% as singletons. The chain has TRBV5-1 and TRBJ2-1; 9 bases line up with TRBD2. The sequences come from unsorted PBMCs, collected 6.9 years after starting antiretroviral therapy. The clonotype was recovered from a man aged 25 to 40 with HIV. The chain's CDR3 is CASSAGTSLWEQFF. The CDR3 DNA sequence: TGCGCCAGCAGCGCCGGGACTAGCCTGTGGGAGCAGTTCTTC.